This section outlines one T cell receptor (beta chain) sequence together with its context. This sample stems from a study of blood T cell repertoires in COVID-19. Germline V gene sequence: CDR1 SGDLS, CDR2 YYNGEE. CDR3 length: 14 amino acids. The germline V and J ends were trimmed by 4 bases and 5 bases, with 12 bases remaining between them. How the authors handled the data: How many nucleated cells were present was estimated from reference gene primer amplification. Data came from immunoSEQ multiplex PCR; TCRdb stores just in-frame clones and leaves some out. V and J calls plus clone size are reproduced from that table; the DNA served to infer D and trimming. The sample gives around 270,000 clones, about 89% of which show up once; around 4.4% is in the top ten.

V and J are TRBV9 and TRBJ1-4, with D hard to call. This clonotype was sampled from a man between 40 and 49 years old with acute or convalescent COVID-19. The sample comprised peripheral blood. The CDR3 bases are TGTGCCAGCAGCTCCCGGCAGAGGAATGAAAAACTGTTTTTT. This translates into CASSSRQRNEKLFF.